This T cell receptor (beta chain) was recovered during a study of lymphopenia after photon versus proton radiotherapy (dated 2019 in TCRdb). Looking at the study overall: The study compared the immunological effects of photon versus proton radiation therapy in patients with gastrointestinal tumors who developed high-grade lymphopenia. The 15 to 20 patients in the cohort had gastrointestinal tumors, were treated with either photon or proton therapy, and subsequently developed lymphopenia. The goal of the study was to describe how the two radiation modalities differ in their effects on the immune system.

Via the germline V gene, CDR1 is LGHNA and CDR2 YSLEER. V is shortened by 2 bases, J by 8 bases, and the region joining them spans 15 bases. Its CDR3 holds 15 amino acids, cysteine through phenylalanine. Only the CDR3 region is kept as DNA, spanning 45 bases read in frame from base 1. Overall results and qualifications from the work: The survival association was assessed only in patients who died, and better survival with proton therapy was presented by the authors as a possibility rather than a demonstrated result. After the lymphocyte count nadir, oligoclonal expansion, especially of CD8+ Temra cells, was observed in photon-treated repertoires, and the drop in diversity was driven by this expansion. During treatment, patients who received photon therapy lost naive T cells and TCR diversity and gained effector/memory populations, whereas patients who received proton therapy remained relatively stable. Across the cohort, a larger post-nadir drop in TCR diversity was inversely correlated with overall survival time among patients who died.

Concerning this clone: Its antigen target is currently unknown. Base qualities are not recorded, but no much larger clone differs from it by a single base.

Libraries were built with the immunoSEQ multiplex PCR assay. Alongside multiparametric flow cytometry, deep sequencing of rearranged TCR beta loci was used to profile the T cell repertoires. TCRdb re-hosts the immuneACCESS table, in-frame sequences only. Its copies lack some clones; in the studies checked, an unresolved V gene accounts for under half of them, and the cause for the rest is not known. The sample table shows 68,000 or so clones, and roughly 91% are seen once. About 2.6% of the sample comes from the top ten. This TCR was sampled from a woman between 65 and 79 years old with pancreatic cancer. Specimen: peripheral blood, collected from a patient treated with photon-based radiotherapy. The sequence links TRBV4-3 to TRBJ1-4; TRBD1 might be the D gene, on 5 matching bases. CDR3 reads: CASSQYGGVREKLFF. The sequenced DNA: TGCGCCAGCAGCCAATACGGGGGAGTTAGGGAAAAACTGTTTTTT.